One sample yielded the 10 T cell receptor beta chains listed below, sequenced in a study of T-cell reconstitution after alpha-beta-depleted transplantation in children. Preparation of the TCRbeta library used unique molecular identifiers. TCRdb redid the calling of the PCR reads with MiXCR, one entry per CDR3 protein. The profile shows about 610,000 distinct CDR3 sequences, roughly a tenth of them singletons. The sample consisted of PBMCs from the stem cell graft donor, taken from the stem cell graft. These receptors were collected from a human donor who donated a stem cell graft to a child with acute myeloid leukemia.

This clonotype came up a few times. The rearrangement links TRBV6-2 or TRBV6-3 to TRBJ2-1; no definite D call. CDR3 length equals 11 residues. Germline V CDR1 and CDR2: MNHEY, SVGEGT. The germline V and J ends were trimmed by 6 bases and 8 bases, with 8 bases remaining between them. The CDR3: CASSPSHEQFF. Here the CDR3 DNA reads TGTGCCAGCAGCCCTAGTCATGAGCAGTTCTTC.

This clonotype came up a few times. This chain joins TRBV7-3 and TRBJ2-1; TRBD2 agrees at 8 bases. The V gene's germline CDR1 is SGHTA and CDR2 FQGTGA. This CDR3 has 14 residues. The ends lost 6 bases at V and 8 bases at J; junction bases unmatched: 9. The CDR3 DNA sequence: TGTGCCAGCAGACCGAGCGGGAGTGGCGATGAGCAGTTCTTC. This gives the protein CASRPSGSGDEQFF.

This clonotype was counted ten times or more. The CDR3 loop is CASSAGTSGRAYEQYF. Written as DNA, the CDR3 is TGTGCCAGCAGTGCCGGGACTAGCGGGAGAGCCTACGAGCAGTACTTC. The rearrangement links TRBV25-1 to TRBJ2-7, with 14 bases lining up with TRBD2. The V segment lost 4 bases and the J segment 2 bases; nucleotides outside the gene matches: 4. The germline CDR1 and CDR2 sequences are MGHDK and SYGVNS. The CDR3 covers 16 residues.

The chain recombines TRBV27 with TRBJ2-7, with 14 bases fitting TRBD2. Trimming removed 5 bases from V and 7 bases from J; junction bases left unmatched: 10. This CDR3 is 16 amino acids long. CDR1 and CDR2 (germline): MNHEY, SMNVEV (reference sequence). CDR3 sequence (DNA): TGTGCCAGCAGTCCCCGACTAGCGGGAGGGCTGGGGGAGCAGTACTTC. This translates into CASSPRLAGGLGEQYF.

This clonotype has a handful of counts. The CDR3 sequence is CASGGGGGTYEQYF. The CDR3, as DNA: TGCGCCAGCGGCGGCGGGGGAGGAACCTACGAGCAGTACTTC. The rearrangement joins TRBV5-1 to TRBJ2-7, with 7 bases that match TRBD2. The CDR3 runs 14 residues. Unmatched junction bases numbered 9, after V lost 7 bases and J lost 2 bases. The V gene's germline CDR1 is SGHRS and CDR2 YFSETQ.

This clonotype was recorded a few times. This chain links TRBV4-2 with TRBJ2-1; 7 positions agree with TRBD2. Trimming removed 4 bases from V and 0 bases from J; junction bases left unmatched: 12. The germline gives CDR1 LGHNA, CDR2 YNFKEQ. The CDR3 sequence is 18 residues long. The CDR3 bases are TGTGCCAGCAGCCCCGCCTTAGCGGGCAAAAGCTCCTACAATGAGCAGTTCTTC. This codes for CASSPALAGKSSYNEQFF.

This clonotype appeared a few times. The chain is built from TRBV20-1 and TRBJ2-7; D might be TRBD1 (6 bases). The CDR3 runs to 13 residues. V dropped 0 bases and J dropped 3 bases, with 9 bases sitting between them. CDR1 and CDR2 from the germline V gene are DFQATT and SNEGSKA (reference sequence). CDR3 DNA sequence: TGCAGTGCTAGAGAACAGGGCCTCTACGAGCAGTACTTC. Its translation: CSAREQGLYEQYF.

The CDR3 protein is CASTMGFGMNTEAFF. CDR3 DNA sequence: TGTGCCAGTACTATGGGGTTTGGGATGAACACTGAAGCTTTCTTT. J is TRBJ1-1 and V is TRBV19; unclear D gene. The CDR3 is 15 residues long. From germline, CDR1 is LNHDA and CDR2 SQIVND (reference sequence). Trimming took 7 bases from V and 0 from J, leaving 15 bases between them. Full variable domain (missing parts from reference TRBV19 and TRBJ1-1): DGGITQSPKYLFRKEGQNVTLSCEQNLNHDAMYWYRQDPGQGLRLIYYSQIVNDFQKGDIAEGYSVSREKKESFPLTVTSAQKNPTAFYLCASTMGFGMNTEAFFGQGTRLTVV.

The table lists this clonotype with many counts. The chain employs TRBV4-3 and TRBJ2-1; no clear D gene. V dropped 0 bases and J dropped 0 bases, with 9 bases sitting between them. In germline, CDR1 is LGHNA, CDR2 YSLEER. The CDR3 length is 16 residues. This chain's CDR3 is CASSQDNLDSYNEQFF. The DNA of the CDR3 is TGCGCCAGCAGCCAAGATAATCTGGACTCCTACAATGAGCAGTTCTTC.

This clonotype was detected many times. The chain carries TRBV7-9 and TRBJ1-2; D is perhaps TRBD1 (5 bases). The CDR3 is made up of 14 amino acids. CDR1 is SEHNR, CDR2 FQNEAQ, per germline (reference sequence). V was clipped by 5 bases and J by 2 bases, with 12 bases between them. CDR3 loop: CASSADSPNYGYTF. For the CDR3, the DNA is TGTGCCAGCAGCGCAGACAGTCCAAACTATGGCTACACCTTC.